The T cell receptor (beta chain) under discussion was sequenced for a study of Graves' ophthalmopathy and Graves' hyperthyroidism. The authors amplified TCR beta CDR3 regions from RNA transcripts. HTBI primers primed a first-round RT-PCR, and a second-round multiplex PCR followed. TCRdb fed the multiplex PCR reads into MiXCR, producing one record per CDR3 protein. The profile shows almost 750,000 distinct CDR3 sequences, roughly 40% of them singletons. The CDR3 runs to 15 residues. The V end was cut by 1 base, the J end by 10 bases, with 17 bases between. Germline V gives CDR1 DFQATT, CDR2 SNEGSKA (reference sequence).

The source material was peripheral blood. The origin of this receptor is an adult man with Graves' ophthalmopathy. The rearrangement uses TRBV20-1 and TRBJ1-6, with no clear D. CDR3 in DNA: TGCAGTGCTAGAGCCGTCGGAGCGGGTGGATCACCCCTCCACTTT. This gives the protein CSARAVGAGGSPLHF.